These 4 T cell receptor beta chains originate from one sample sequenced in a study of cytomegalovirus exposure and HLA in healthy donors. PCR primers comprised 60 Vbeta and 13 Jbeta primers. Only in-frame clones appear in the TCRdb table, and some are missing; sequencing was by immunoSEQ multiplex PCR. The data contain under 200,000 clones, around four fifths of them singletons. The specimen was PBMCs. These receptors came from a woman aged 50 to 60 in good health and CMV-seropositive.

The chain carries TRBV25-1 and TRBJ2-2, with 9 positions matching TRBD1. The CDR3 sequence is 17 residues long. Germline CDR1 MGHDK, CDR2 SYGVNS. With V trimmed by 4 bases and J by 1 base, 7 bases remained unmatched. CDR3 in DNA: TGTGCCAGCAGTGGCGCGTCGACAGGGGGGAACACCGGGGAGCTGTTTTTT. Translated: CASSGASTGGNTGELFF.

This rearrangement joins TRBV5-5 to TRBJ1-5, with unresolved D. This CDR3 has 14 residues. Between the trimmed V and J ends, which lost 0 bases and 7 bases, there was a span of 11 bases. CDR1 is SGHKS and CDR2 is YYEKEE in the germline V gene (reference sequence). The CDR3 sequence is CASSLEKRGQPQHF. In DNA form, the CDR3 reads TGTGCCAGCAGCTTGGAGAAGAGAGGGCAGCCCCAGCATTTT.

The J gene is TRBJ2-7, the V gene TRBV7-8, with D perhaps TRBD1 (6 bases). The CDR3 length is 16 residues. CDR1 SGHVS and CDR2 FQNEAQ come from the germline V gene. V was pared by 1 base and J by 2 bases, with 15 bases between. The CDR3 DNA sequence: TGTGCCAGCAGCTTAGGAGAAGCAGGGACAACCTACGAGCAGTACTTC. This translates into CASSLGEAGTTYEQYF. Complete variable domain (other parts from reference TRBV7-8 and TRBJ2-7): GAGVSQSPRYKVAKRGQDVALRCDPISGHVSLFWYQQALGQGPEFLTYFQNEAQLDKSGLPSDRFFAERPEGSVSTLKIQRTQQEDSAVYLCASSLGEAGTTYEQYFGPGTRLTVT.

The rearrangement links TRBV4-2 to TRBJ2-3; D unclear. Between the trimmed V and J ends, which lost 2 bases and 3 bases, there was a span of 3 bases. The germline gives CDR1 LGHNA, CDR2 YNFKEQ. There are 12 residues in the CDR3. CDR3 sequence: CASSQLTDTQYF. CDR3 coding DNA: TGTGCCAGCAGCCAACTGACAGATACGCAGTATTTT.